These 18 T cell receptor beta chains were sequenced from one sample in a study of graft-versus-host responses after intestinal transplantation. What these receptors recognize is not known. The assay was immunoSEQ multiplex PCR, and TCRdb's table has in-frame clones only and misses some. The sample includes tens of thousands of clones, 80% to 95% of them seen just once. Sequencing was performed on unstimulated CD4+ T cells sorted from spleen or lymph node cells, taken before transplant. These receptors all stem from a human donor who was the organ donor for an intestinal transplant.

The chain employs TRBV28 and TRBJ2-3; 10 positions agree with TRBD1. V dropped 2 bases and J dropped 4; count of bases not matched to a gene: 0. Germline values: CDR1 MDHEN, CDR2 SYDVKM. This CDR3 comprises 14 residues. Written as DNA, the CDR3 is TGTGCCAGCAGTTTAGGACAGGGGGCAGATACGCAGTATTTT. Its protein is CASSLGQGADTQYF.

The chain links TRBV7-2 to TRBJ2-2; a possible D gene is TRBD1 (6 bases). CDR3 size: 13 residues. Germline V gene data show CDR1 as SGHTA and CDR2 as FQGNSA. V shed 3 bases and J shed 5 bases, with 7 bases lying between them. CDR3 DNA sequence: TGTGCCAGCAGCTTGGACAGAACCGGGGAGCTGTTTTTT. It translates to CASSLDRTGELFF.

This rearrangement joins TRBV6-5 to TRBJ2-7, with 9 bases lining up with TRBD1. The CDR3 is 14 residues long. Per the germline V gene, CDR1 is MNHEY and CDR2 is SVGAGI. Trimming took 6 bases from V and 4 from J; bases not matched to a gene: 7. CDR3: CASSRGQGPYEQYF. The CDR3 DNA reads TGTGCCAGCAGCCGTGGACAGGGGCCTTACGAGCAGTACTTC.

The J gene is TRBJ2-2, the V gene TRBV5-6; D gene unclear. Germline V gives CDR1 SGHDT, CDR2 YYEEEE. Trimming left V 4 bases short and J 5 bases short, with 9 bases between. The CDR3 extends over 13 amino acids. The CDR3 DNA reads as TGTGCCAGCAGCCTGGGAAGGACCGGGGAGCTGTTTTTT. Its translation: CASSLGRTGELFF. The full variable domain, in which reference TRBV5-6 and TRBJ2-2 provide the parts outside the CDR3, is DAGVTQSPTHLIKTRGQQVTLRCSPKSGHDTVSWYQQALGQGPQFIFQYYEEEERQRGNFPDRFSGHQFPNYSSELNVNALLLGDSALYLCASSLGRTGELFFGEGSRLTVL.

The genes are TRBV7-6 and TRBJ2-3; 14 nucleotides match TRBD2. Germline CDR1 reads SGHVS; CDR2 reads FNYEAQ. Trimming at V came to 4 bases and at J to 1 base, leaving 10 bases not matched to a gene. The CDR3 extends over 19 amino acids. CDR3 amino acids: CASSYLGTSGSYGTDTQYF. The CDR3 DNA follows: TGTGCCAGCAGCTACCTCGGGACTAGCGGGAGTTATGGCACAGATACGCAGTATTTT.

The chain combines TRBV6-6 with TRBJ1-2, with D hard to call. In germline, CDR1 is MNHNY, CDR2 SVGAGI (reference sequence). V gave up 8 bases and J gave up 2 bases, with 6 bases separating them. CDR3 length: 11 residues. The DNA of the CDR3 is TGTGCCAGCGGAGGGAACTATGGCTACACCTTC. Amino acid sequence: CASGGNYGYTF.

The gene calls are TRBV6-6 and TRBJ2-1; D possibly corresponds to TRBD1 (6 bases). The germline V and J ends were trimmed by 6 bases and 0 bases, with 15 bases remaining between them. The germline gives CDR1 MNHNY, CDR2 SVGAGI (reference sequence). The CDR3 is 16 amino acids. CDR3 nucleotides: TGTGCCAGCAGCACCCCCTGGACAGTCTCCTACAATGAGCAGTTCTTC. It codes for CASSTPWTVSYNEQFF.

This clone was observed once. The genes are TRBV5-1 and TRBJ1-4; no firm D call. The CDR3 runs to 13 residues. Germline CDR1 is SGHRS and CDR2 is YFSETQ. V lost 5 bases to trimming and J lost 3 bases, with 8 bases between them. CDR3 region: CASSRTSNEKLFF. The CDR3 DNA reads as TGCGCCAGCAGTAGGACGTCTAATGAAAAACTGTTTTTT.

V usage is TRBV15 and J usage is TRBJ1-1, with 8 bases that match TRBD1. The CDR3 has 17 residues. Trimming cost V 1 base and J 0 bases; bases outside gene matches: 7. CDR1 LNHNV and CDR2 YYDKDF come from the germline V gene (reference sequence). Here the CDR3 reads CATSRAIRTGMNTEAFF. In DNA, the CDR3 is TGTGCCACCAGCAGAGCAATTCGGACAGGGATGAACACTGAAGCTTTCTTT.

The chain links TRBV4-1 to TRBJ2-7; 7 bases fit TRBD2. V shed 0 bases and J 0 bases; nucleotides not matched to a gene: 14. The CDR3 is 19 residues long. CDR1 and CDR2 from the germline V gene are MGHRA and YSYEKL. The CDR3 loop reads CASSQDGWEGQGSSYEQYF. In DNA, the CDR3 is TGCGCCAGCAGCCAAGATGGCTGGGAGGGTCAAGGAAGCTCCTACGAGCAGTACTTC.

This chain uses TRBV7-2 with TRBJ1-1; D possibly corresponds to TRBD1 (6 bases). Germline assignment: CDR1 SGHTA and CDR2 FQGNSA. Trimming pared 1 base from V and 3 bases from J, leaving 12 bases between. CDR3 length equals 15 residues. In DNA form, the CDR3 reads TGTGCCAGCAGCTTAGAGGCAGGGGAGCACACTGAAGCTTTCTTT. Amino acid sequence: CASSLEAGEHTEAFF.

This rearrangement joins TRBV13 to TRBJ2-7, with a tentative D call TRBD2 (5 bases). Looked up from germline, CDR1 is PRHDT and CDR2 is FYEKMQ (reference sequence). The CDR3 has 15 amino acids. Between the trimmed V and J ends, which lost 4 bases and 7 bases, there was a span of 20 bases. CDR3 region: CASSSEGGRLGEQYF. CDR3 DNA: TGTGCCAGCAGCTCAGAAGGAGGCCGGTTAGGGGAGCAGTACTTC.

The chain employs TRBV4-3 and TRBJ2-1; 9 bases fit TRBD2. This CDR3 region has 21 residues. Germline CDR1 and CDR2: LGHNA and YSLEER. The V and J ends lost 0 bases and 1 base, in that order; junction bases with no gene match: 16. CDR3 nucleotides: TGCGCCAGCAGCCAAGACGCCCTTGGGGCGGGAGGGTTCCAATCCTACAATGAGCAGTTCTTC. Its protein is CASSQDALGAGGFQSYNEQFF.

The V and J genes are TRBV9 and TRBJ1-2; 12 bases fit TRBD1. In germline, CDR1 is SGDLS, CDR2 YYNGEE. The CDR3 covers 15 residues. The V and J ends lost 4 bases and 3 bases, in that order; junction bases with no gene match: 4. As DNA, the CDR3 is TGTGCCAGCAGCCCCGGGACAGGGGGCTACTATGGCTACACCTTC. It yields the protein CASSPGTGGYYGYTF.

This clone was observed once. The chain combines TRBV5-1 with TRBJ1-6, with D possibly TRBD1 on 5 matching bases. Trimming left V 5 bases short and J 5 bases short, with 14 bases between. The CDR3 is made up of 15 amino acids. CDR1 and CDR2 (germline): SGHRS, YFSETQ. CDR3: CASSAGTDNNSPLHF. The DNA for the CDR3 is TGCGCCAGCAGTGCCGGGACGGATAATAATTCACCCCTCCACTTT.

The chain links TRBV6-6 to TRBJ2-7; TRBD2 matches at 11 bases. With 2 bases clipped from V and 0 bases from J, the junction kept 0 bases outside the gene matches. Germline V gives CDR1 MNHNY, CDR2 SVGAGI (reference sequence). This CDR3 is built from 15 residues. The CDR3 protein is CASSYTSGSSYEQYF. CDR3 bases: TGTGCCAGCAGTTACACTAGCGGGAGCTCCTACGAGCAGTACTTC.

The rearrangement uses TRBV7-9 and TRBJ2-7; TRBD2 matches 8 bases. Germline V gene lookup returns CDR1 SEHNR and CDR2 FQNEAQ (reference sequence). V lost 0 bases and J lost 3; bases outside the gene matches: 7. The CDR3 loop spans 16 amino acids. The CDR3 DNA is TGTGCCAGCAGCTTAGCCACGCCTAGCGGGTTCTACGAGCAGTACTTC. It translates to CASSLATPSGFYEQYF.

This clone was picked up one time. CDR3 sequence reads: CASSPRGPTDTQYF. CDR3 DNA: TGTGCCAGCAGCCCACGTGGGCCCACAGATACGCAGTATTTT. The chain uses TRBV28 and TRBJ2-3, with D uncertain. Trimming shortened V by 6 bases and J by 2 bases, and 12 bases separated the two germline ends. Germline V lookup: CDR1 MDHEN, CDR2 SYDVKM. CDR3 length: 14 residues.